This record concerns one T cell receptor (beta chain) sequence. Its target antigen remains unknown. There are no base qualities to consult, and no much larger clone falls within one base. Using the deep immunoSEQ assay, multiplex PCR amplified TCR CDR3 regions from genomic DNA. Extracted genomic DNA from each cell subset was spread evenly across all wells of several immunoSEQ 96-well plates, with each plate serving as a replicate. For unsorted PBMC, roughly 330 ng genomic DNA, equal to 30,000 or so T cell genomes, was loaded into each replicate PCR. Ten immunoSEQ deep assay plates were used to sequence the unsorted PBMC genomic DNA. Purified libraries were measured with a Qubit 3.0 fluorometer, size-checked on a Bioanalyzer 2100, and measured again with the KAPA Library Quantification kit. A separate single-read 150-cycle Illumina NextSeq 550 flow cell was used to sequence each immunoSEQ 96-well plate. The source study handled its data this way. Because only junctional sequences without quality scores were contained in the immunoSEQ output, filtering matching that applied to full-length reads could not be performed. Sequences were annotated with PyIR, a Python wrapper for IgBLAST v1.9, using IMGT germline references to assign V/J genes and CDR3. Any read was removed if the V/J assignment was weak (E-value above 1e-6), the CDR3 was missing, or the read contained stop codons, out-of-frame junctions, or ambiguous translated residues. V3J clonotypes were defined by identical inferred V gene, J gene, and CDR3 amino acid sequence. To compute the percentage overlap between repertoires, the number of shared unique clonotypes was divided by the size of the smaller repertoire. Richness of each repertoire was evaluated using RTK rarefaction, the Chao1 estimator, and Recon v2.1 estimates of unobserved clonotypes. As stored in TCRdb, this immuneACCESS dataset retains in-frame rearrangements with V and J assigned. A fraction of the clones does not appear; measured against another copy, unresolved V genes explain less than half of the discrepancy, and the remainder lacks a known reason. The DNA gave D and trimming, while V, J and clone size come from that table. The sample has roughly 500,000 clones on record, about four fifths of them singletons. Of the sample, around 13% is held by the ten largest clones.

This entry comes from a study of shared clonotypes between healthy human individuals (dated by TCRdb to the early 2020s). Turning to the overall study: A few men and two women, aged 18 to 49 years, made up the cohort. The study deeply sequenced blood TCR repertoires of five healthy adults to estimate repertoire size and the extent of clonotype sharing between individuals. Different laboratories and diverse techniques were used to prepare libraries and sequence TCR repertoires, to increase sequencing depth and limit assay-specific biases. Leukapheresis yielded between about 0.85 and 10 billion PBMCs per donor. Study-level results and caveats: The small number of donors limited the genetic and exposure-history diversity represented. Based on pairwise subsampling, the degree of clonotype sharing among donors was expected to be affected by sequencing depth. Only blood was sampled, and tissue TCR repertoires likely differ from those in blood.

As encoded in the germline V gene, CDR1 is SGHAT while CDR2 is FQNNGV. At the junction V is shortened by 5 bases and J by 2 bases, with 9 bases in between. Spanning cysteine to phenylalanine, the CDR3 consists of 13 amino acids. Of the read, only the CDR3 DNA is kept; its 39 bases are in frame from base 1. Healthy HIV-negative adults with no recently reported acute infections or vaccinations were included as donors. Every donor was a Caucasian adult residing in Nashville, Tennessee, USA. In the unsorted samples, roughly 90 million PBMCs were counted, and genomic DNA was extracted using the QIAamp DNA Blood Mini kit. Blood was obtained by leukapheresis, after which PBMCs were separated by Ficoll-Histopaque density gradient centrifugation and cryopreserved in liquid nitrogen vapor phase.

This chain joins TRBV11-2 to TRBJ1-2; TRBD1 is possibly the D segment (6 matching bases). The sequenced material came from PBMCs. The sequence was obtained from a woman between 35 and 50 years old in good health. Some clones in this sample may be carry-over from other donors' samples. The bases are TGTGCCAGCAGCCCCGGACAGAACTATGGCTACACCTTC. Translation gives CASSPGQNYGYTF.